The 20 T cell receptor beta chains presented below share a single source sample, sequenced in a study of T-cell memory formation after mild COVID-19. TCRdb redid the calling of the 5' RACE reads with MiXCR, one entry per CDR3 protein. The table records around 410,000 distinct CDR3 sequences, roughly a quarter of them present only once. Sequenced: PBMCs or a T cell subset sorted from them (not recorded which). These receptors all come from an adult woman who had mild COVID-19 (a few samples of this study predate the infection). Cell type and time point are not known.

In DNA, the CDR3 is TGCGCCAGCAGCCAAGATACAGCGGGAGCGGCAAATGAGCAGTTCTTC. It is translated as CASSQDTAGAANEQFF. This chain connects TRBV4-1 to TRBJ2-1; the match to TRBD2 covers 8 bases. Trimming took 0 bases from V and 7 from J; bases not matched to a gene: 8. Germline assignment: CDR1 MGHRA and CDR2 YSYEKL. CDR3 length: 16 residues.

This chain connects TRBV9 to TRBJ2-7; D is perhaps TRBD1 or TRBD2 (6 bases each). Germline V CDR1 and CDR2: SGDLS, YYNGEE. The CDR3 has 14 amino acids. The germline V and J ends were trimmed by 6 bases and 1 base, with 14 bases remaining between them. CDR3 nucleotides: TGTGCCAGCACTCGGGGGCCAGCATCCTACGAGCAGTACTTC. Its translation is CASTRGPASYEQYF.

In this sample, this clonotype turned up a few times. V gene TRBV20-1 combines with J gene TRBJ2-3; D gene ambiguous. This CDR3 spans 12 amino acids. Germline CDR1 reads DFQATT; CDR2 reads SNEGSKA (reference sequence). V gave up 5 bases and J gave up 4 bases, with 10 bases separating them. CDR3 region: CSAPNRADTQYF. CDR3 bases: TGCAGTGCTCCCAATCGGGCAGATACGCAGTATTTT.

This clonotype was observed a handful of times. The gene calls are TRBV4-2 and TRBJ2-7, with 10 bases that match TRBD1. The CDR3 consists of 15 residues. CDR1 and CDR2 (germline): LGHNA, YNFKEQ. J lost 3 bases, V lost 4 bases, and 6 bases had no gene match. CDR3 residues: CASSRGQGEGYEQYF. The CDR3 nucleotides read TGTGCCAGCAGCCGAGGACAGGGGGAGGGCTACGAGCAGTACTTC.

The DNA for the CDR3 is TGTGCCAGCAGGGGACAGGGGGCGACCTACGAGCAGTACTTC. Protein product: CASRGQGATYEQYF. The chain recombines TRBV12-3 or TRBV12-4 with TRBJ2-7; 12 bases agree with TRBD1. The V gene end was trimmed by 6 bases and the J gene end by 2 bases; junction bases not matched to a gene: 2. The CDR3 is 14 amino acids.

The table lists this clonotype with a few counts. This rearrangement joins TRBV5-1 to TRBJ1-4; 8 nucleotides agree with TRBD1. CDR3 length equals 16 residues. Unmatched junction bases numbered 12, after V lost 5 bases and J lost 6 bases. Germline assignment: CDR1 SGHRS and CDR2 YFSETQ. In DNA form, the CDR3 reads TGCGCCAGCAGGTCGACAGGGGCGCATATGGATGAAAAACTGTTTTTT. It translates to CASRSTGAHMDEKLFF. The full variable domain, its missing parts supplied by reference TRBV5-1 and TRBJ1-4, is KAGVTQTPRYLIKTRGQQVTLSCSPISGHRSVSWYQQTPGQGLQFLFEYFSETQRNKGNFPGRFSGRQFSNSRSEMNVSTLELGDSALYLCASRSTGAHMDEKLFFGSGTQLSVL.

This clonotype was counted a few times. The rearrangement links TRBV19 to TRBJ1-5, with D perhaps matching TRBD1 (5 bases). V gave up 5 bases and J gave up 7 bases, with 18 bases separating them. The CDR3 consists of 15 residues. Germline-derived CDR1 and CDR2 are LNHDA and SQIVND (reference sequence). CDR3: CASSPTGAGRQPQHF. Here the CDR3 DNA reads TGTGCCAGTAGTCCCACCGGGGCGGGTCGACAGCCCCAGCATTTT.

The chain has TRBV5-8 and TRBJ2-1, with TRBD2 matching 7 bases. This CDR3 spans 15 amino acids. V gave up 4 bases and J gave up 0 bases; unmatched junction bases: 4. The germline CDR1 and CDR2 sequences are SGHTS and YDEGEE. DNA of the CDR3: TGTGCCAGCAGCACCGGGACTAACTCCTACAATGAGCAGTTCTTC. Amino acids: CASSTGTNSYNEQFF.

Only a few counts were recorded for this clonotype. The chain couples TRBV5-1 to TRBJ2-7, with TRBD1 matching over 12 bases. Trimming took 3 bases from V and 5 from J; bases not matched to a gene: 9. CDR3 length equals 16 residues. Germline V gene data show CDR1 as SGHRS and CDR2 as YFSETQ. The CDR3 here is CASSWLGGQGADEQYF. CDR3 sequence (DNA): TGCGCCAGCAGCTGGCTGGGGGGACAGGGGGCGGACGAGCAGTACTTC.

The CDR3 DNA reads as TGTGCCAGCAGTGCTGTAGACTACGAGCAGTACTTC. It yields the protein CASSAVDYEQYF. V usage is TRBV2 and J usage is TRBJ2-7; no reliable D call. Trimming took off 4 bases at V and 3 bases at J, with 7 bases between the two ends. The CDR3 runs 12 residues. Per germline, CDR1 SNHLY and CDR2 FYNNEI. Full variable domain (missing parts from reference TRBV2 and TRBJ2-7): EPEVTQTPSHQVTQMGQEVILRCVPISNHLYFYWYRQILGQKVEFLVSFYNNEISEKSEIFDDQFSVERPDGSNFTLKIRSTKLEDSAMYFCASSAVDYEQYFGPGTRLTVT.

V gene TRBV5-1 combines with J gene TRBJ2-1; 14 bases are shared with TRBD2. The CDR3 consists of 17 residues. V gave up 2 bases and J gave up 6 bases; unmatched junction bases: 7. Germline lookup yields CDR1 SGHRS and CDR2 YFSETQ. The CDR3 loop reads CASSLGTSGSSINEQFF. The CDR3 bases are TGCGCCAGCAGCTTAGGGACTAGCGGGAGTTCAATCAATGAGCAGTTCTTC. The full variable domain, rest sourced from reference TRBV5-1 and TRBJ2-1, is KAGVTQTPRYLIKTRGQQVTLSCSPISGHRSVSWYQQTPGQGLQFLFEYFSETQRNKGNFPGRFSGRQFSNSRSEMNVSTLELGDSALYLCASSLGTSGSSINEQFFGPGTRLTVL.

This chain connects TRBV4-1 to TRBJ1-3; a weak D match, TRBD1 (5 bases). V lost 7 bases and J lost 4, with 14 bases in between. CDR1 MGHRA and CDR2 YSYEKL come from the germline V gene. The CDR3 runs 14 residues. CDR3 in DNA: TGCGCCAGCACCTCTCCGGGGGGAGGAAACACCATATATTTT. Its translation is CASTSPGGGNTIYF.

This chain connects TRBV12-3 or TRBV12-4 to TRBJ1-2; D gene uncertain. With 3 bases removed from V and 0 bases from J, the gap between germline ends came to 11 bases. The CDR3 length is 15 residues. The chain's CDR3 is CASSLTSGSNYGYTF. CDR3 bases: TGTGCCAGCAGTTTGACGTCAGGATCTAACTATGGCTACACCTTC.

Here the CDR3 DNA reads TGTGCCAGCAGTTTTTCCCGGACACTGCAGTATTTT. It yields the protein CASSFSRTLQYF. J is TRBJ2-3 and V is TRBV12-3 or TRBV12-4, with D possibly being TRBD1 (5 bases). Between the trimmed V and J ends, which lost 3 bases and 11 bases, there was a span of 12 bases. The CDR3 covers 12 residues.

The gene calls are TRBV6-1 and TRBJ2-7; D is unresolved. Trimming shortened V by 7 bases and J by 2 bases, and 3 bases separated the two germline ends. This CDR3 region has 10 residues. Germline V gene lookup returns CDR1 MNHNS and CDR2 SASEGT. The CDR3 loop reads CASNAYEQYF. The DNA for the CDR3 is TGTGCCAGCAACGCCTACGAGCAGTACTTC.

This chain joins TRBV7-6 and TRBJ2-5; D is ambiguous. There are 14 residues in the CDR3. Trimming removed 6 bases at V and 3 bases at J, with 14 bases between. Germline assignment: CDR1 SGHVS and CDR2 FNYEAQ. CDR3 nucleotides: TGTGCCAGCAGTTCTCCACCCCGGAAAGAGACCCAGTACTTC. It translates to CASSSPPRKETQYF.

CDR3 nucleotides: TGCAGTGCTGCAGGGGACGTCCGTGACTACGAGCAGTACTTC. Protein sequence: CSAAGDVRDYEQYF. The chain is built from TRBV20-1 and TRBJ2-7, with D perhaps TRBD1 (6 bases). Trimming stripped 5 bases from V and 3 bases from J, with 17 bases between. The CDR3 runs to 14 residues. From germline, CDR1 is DFQATT and CDR2 SNEGSKA (reference sequence).

The rearrangement uses TRBV6-5 and TRBJ1-1, with D possibly being TRBD1 (6 bases). Germline V gene sequence: CDR1 MNHEY, CDR2 SVGAGI. Trimming took 0 bases from V and 5 from J, leaving 10 bases between them. This CDR3 is built from 14 residues. CDR3 DNA: TGTGCCAGCAGTTACTCCGGGGGGCTGACTGAAGCTTTCTTT. It is translated as CASSYSGGLTEAFF.

This clonotype was seen more than once but under ten times. The chain combines TRBV5-1 with TRBJ1-2; a weak D match, TRBD1 (5 bases). The V and J ends lost 4 bases and 4 bases respectively, with 11 bases between them. The germline V gene has CDR1 SGHRS and CDR2 YFSETQ. CDR3 length: 13 residues. CDR3 in amino acids: CASSIGTGYGYTF. The CDR3 region has the DNA TGCGCCAGCAGCATCGGGACGGGCTATGGCTACACCTTC.

The chain recombines TRBV29-1 with TRBJ1-1; TRBD1 matches 12 bases. This CDR3 is 14 amino acids long. Per the germline V gene, CDR1 is SQVTM and CDR2 is ANQGSEA. V gave up 4 bases and J gave up 9 bases; unmatched junction bases: 9. CDR3 region: CSVGRDRGPTQAFF. The CDR3 nucleotides are TGCAGCGTTGGCCGGGACAGGGGGCCCACGCAAGCTTTCTTT.